Each of the 31 T cell receptor beta chains below was sequenced from the same sample in a study of blood T cell repertoires in COVID-19. Libraries were prepared by immunoSEQ multiplex PCR; TCRdb keeps only in-frame clonotypes and omits some of them. The data hold fewer than 50,000 clones, with more than 75% observed a single time. Sequenced sample: peripheral blood. The receptor set was obtained from a man between 45 and 60 years old with active COVID-19.

The rearrangement joins TRBV7-8 to TRBJ2-5; TRBD2 aligns across 16 bases. The V gene end was trimmed by 3 bases and the J gene end by 4 bases; junction bases not matched to a gene: 8. The CDR3 is made up of 18 amino acids. Germline V lookup: CDR1 SGHVS, CDR2 FQNEAQ. CDR3 coding DNA: TGTGCCAGCAGCTTCGAGGGACTAGCGGGAGGGCGGGGAGAGACCCAGTACTTC. The encoded protein is CASSFEGLAGGRGETQYF.

This chain joins TRBV7-9 and TRBJ1-2; 8 bases match TRBD1. The germline gives CDR1 SEHNR, CDR2 FQNEAQ (reference sequence). The V segment lost 1 base and the J segment 8 bases; nucleotides outside the gene matches: 3. The CDR3 length is 13 residues. The CDR3 loop is CASSLGTGSGYTF. CDR3 coding DNA: TGTGCCAGCAGCTTAGGGACAGGGAGCGGCTACACCTTC. The whole variable domain, remainder taken from reference TRBV7-9 and TRBJ1-2, is DTGVSQNPRHKITKRGQNVTFRCDPISEHNRLYWYRQTLGQGPEFLTYFQNEAQLEKSRLLSDRFSAERPKGSFSTLEIQRTEQGDSAMYLCASSLGTGSGYTFGSGTRLTVV.

The J gene is TRBJ2-3, the V gene TRBV2; 7 bases agree with TRBD1. Germline V CDR1 and CDR2: SNHLY, FYNNEI. The trim removed 5 bases at V and 5 bases at J, leaving 10 bases unmatched. The CDR3 covers 15 residues. CDR3 coding DNA: TGTGCCAGCAGTACCGGGACAGATCGCAAAGATACGCAGTATTTT. The encoded protein is CASSTGTDRKDTQYF.

This chain connects TRBV18 to TRBJ1-4, with D perhaps TRBD1 (6 bases). The germline CDR1 and CDR2 sequences are KGHSH and LQKENI. Trimming removed 3 bases at V and 0 bases at J, with 8 bases between. CDR3 length equals 15 residues. CDR3 DNA sequence: TGTGCCAGCTCACCTAGACAGGCAACTAATGAAAAACTGTTTTTT. Its protein product is CASSPRQATNEKLFF.

The chain has TRBV6-2 or TRBV6-3 and TRBJ2-3; weak D call: TRBD2 (6 bases). The V end lost 0 bases, the J end lost 0 bases, and 10 bases lay between the germline ends. CDR3 length: 16 residues. The V gene's germline CDR1 is MNHEY and CDR2 SVGEGT. CDR3 bases: TGTGCCAGCAGTTACTCGTGGCGGGGTAGCACAGATACGCAGTATTTT. It specifies CASSYSWRGSTDTQYF.

The chain carries TRBV7-3 and TRBJ2-5; possible D gene TRBD2, 6 bases. V dropped 5 bases and J dropped 1 base, with 17 bases sitting between them. CDR1 and CDR2 (germline): SGHTA, FQGTGA. This CDR3 has 16 amino acids. The CDR3 DNA reads TGTGCCAGCAGCCCTACTGGGAGGCCCACCCAAGAGACCCAGTACTTC. Encoded protein: CASSPTGRPTQETQYF.

The chain has TRBV7-9 and TRBJ2-1; D remains unclear. The germline V gene encodes CDR1 SEHNR and CDR2 FQNEAQ (reference sequence). This CDR3 comprises 13 residues. V dropped 5 bases and J dropped 5 bases, with 10 bases sitting between them. The CDR3 nucleotides read TGTGCCAGCAGCCGAAGTGCAGACAATGAGCAGTTCTTC. It is translated as CASSRSADNEQFF.

The chain is built from TRBV27 and TRBJ1-5; 9 bases agree with TRBD1. CDR1 MNHEY and CDR2 SMNVEV come from the germline V gene (reference sequence). The CDR3 is made up of 15 amino acids. Unmatched junction bases numbered 6, after V lost 5 bases and J lost 4 bases. The CDR3 nucleotides are TGTGCCAGCAGTAAACAGGGGGCCCTTAATCAGCCCCAGCATTTT. Amino acid sequence: CASSKQGALNQPQHF.

The V and J genes are TRBV4-2 and TRBJ2-3; 12 bases map to TRBD2. The CDR3 covers 15 residues. Germline V gene lookup returns CDR1 LGHNA and CDR2 YNFKEQ. V lost 0 bases, J lost 10 bases, and 5 bases stayed unmatched. The CDR3 loop reads CASSQDGLAGRAQYF. CDR3 DNA sequence: TGTGCCAGCAGCCAAGATGGACTAGCGGGGAGGGCGCAGTATTTT.

The chain has TRBV14 and TRBJ2-2, with 11 bases fitting TRBD2. V dropped 4 bases and J dropped 7; count of bases not matched to a gene: 8. Germline V gene lookup returns CDR1 SGHDN and CDR2 FVKESK. This CDR3 is 16 amino acids long. The CDR3 nucleotides read TGTGCCAGCAGCCGAACTAGCGGGAGAGGAGACGGGGAGCTGTTTTTT. Residues: CASSRTSGRGDGELFF.

The chain joins TRBV4-1 to TRBJ2-1, with TRBD2 identical over 13 bases. Germline CDR1 MGHRA, CDR2 YSYEKL. The CDR3 is 20 residues long. V lost 3 bases and J lost 2; bases outside the gene matches: 13. In nucleotides, the CDR3 is TGCGCCAGCAGCCACCCCGCCCTGACTAGCGGGGGGAGAACCTACAATGAGCAGTTCTTC. It is translated as CASSHPALTSGGRTYNEQFF.

The CDR3 sequence: CASSLDREEGEKLFF. The CDR3 DNA reads as TGTGCCAGCAGCTTGGACCGCGAAGAGGGTGAAAAACTGTTTTTT. The chain uses TRBV11-1 and TRBJ1-4, with D uncertain. Germline assignment: CDR1 SGHAT and CDR2 FQDESV (reference sequence). CDR3 length: 15 amino acids. V gave up 3 bases and J gave up 7 bases, with 15 bases separating them. Full variable domain (missing parts from reference TRBV11-1 and TRBJ1-4): EAEVAQSPRYKITEKSQAVAFWCDPISGHATLYWYRQILGQGPELLVQFQDESVVDDSQLPKDRFSAERLKGVDSTLKIQPAELGDSAMYLCASSLDREEGEKLFFGSGTQLSVL.

V is TRBV27 and J is TRBJ1-3; D gene uncertain. Trimming shortened V by 5 bases and J by 2 bases, and 13 bases separated the two germline ends. This CDR3 region has 15 residues. The germline V gene has CDR1 MNHEY and CDR2 SMNVEV (reference sequence). CDR3 nucleotides: TGTGCCAGCAGTCTTACCAGCCGGGCTGGAAACACCATATATTTT. As protein: CASSLTSRAGNTIYF.

This chain joins TRBV28 and TRBJ1-2, with 8 bases that match TRBD1. This CDR3 contains 14 residues. Germline assignment: CDR1 MDHEN and CDR2 SYDVKM. V lost 3 bases to trimming and J lost 11 bases; unmatched junction nucleotides: 11. The CDR3 bases are TGTGCCAGCAGTTTGATTCAGGGGGCGCAGAGATACACCTTC. Encoded protein: CASSLIQGAQRYTF.

This chain links TRBV5-1 with TRBJ1-3; possibly TRBD1 for D (6 bases). The CDR3 spans 18 residues. CDR1 SGHRS and CDR2 YFSETQ come from the germline V gene. V gave up 4 bases and J gave up 4 bases, with 24 bases separating them. The CDR3 bases are TGCGCCAGCAGCAGGGGAGTTGGGACAACGGTGGGCGGAAACACCATATATTTT. Amino acid sequence: CASSRGVGTTVGGNTIYF.

The V and J genes are TRBV7-9 and TRBJ2-3, with D perhaps matching TRBD1 (5 bases). V lost 5 bases to trimming and J lost 2 bases, with 20 bases between them. Germline V gene sequence: CDR1 SEHNR, CDR2 FQNEAQ (reference sequence). There are 17 residues in the CDR3. CDR3 region: CASSTVGAAGDTDTQYF. CDR3 nucleotides: TGTGCCAGCAGCACCGTTGGGGCGGCTGGGGACACAGATACGCAGTATTTT.

CDR3 loop: CASSSHTFGATQTQYF. The CDR3 nucleotides are TGTGCCAGCAGCTCCCATACCTTTGGGGCAACCCAGACCCAGTACTTC. The chain employs TRBV5-4 and TRBJ2-5; tentative D call: TRBD1 (5 bases). The CDR3 runs 16 residues. The V gene's germline CDR1 is SGHNT and CDR2 YYREEE (reference sequence). Between the trimmed V and J ends, which lost 3 bases and 6 bases, there was a span of 21 bases. The variable domain in full, completed from reference TRBV5-4 and TRBJ2-5, reads ETGVTQSPTHLIKTRGQQVTLRCSSQSGHNTVSWYQQALGQGPQFIFQYYREEENGRGNFPPRFSGLQFPNYSSELNVNALELDDSALYLCASSSHTFGATQTQYFGPGTRLLVL.

The rearrangement links TRBV6-5 to TRBJ2-1; 9 bases map to TRBD2. The germline V gene has CDR1 MNHEY and CDR2 SVGAGI. The CDR3 is made up of 14 amino acids. Losses at the gene ends were 6 bases for V and 12 bases for J; bases not matched to a gene: 12. DNA for the CDR3: TGTGCCAGCAGCCCGGGACTAGCCCAAGCGGGGCAGTTCTTC. Translated: CASSPGLAQAGQFF.

The CDR3 is CASSYLRWTSRYNEQFF. The CDR3 DNA is TGTGCCAGCAGCTATCTGAGGTGGACTAGCCGGTACAATGAGCAGTTCTTC. This sequence joins TRBV21-1 and TRBJ2-1; the table's D call, TRBD2, was not checked against the DNA. TRBV21-1 is given as a pseudogene. The CDR3 loop spans 17 amino acids.

This clone appeared a few times. This rearrangement joins TRBV4-1 to TRBJ1-6; 9 positions match TRBD1. Germline V lookup: CDR1 MGHRA, CDR2 YSYEKL. This CDR3 spans 15 amino acids. Unmatched junction bases numbered 4, after V lost 2 bases and J lost 8 bases. CDR3 amino acids: CASSQPGTGHSPLHF. CDR3 bases: TGCGCCAGCAGCCAACCTGGGACAGGGCATTCACCCCTCCACTTT.

The gene calls are TRBV27 and TRBJ2-7; D may be TRBD1 (6 bases). V dropped 5 bases and J dropped 2 bases, with 16 bases sitting between them. Germline V gene lookup returns CDR1 MNHEY and CDR2 SMNVEV (reference sequence). This CDR3 comprises 15 residues. CDR3 loop: CASSPPGARTYEQYF. The CDR3 DNA reads TGTGCCAGCAGTCCCCCAGGGGCCAGAACCTACGAGCAGTACTTC.

This clone was observed once. The chain couples TRBV7-2 to TRBJ2-5; TRBD1 is a possible D gene (6 bases). V dropped 5 bases and J dropped 1 base, with 8 bases sitting between them. In germline, CDR1 is SGHTA, CDR2 FQGNSA. The CDR3 consists of 13 residues. CDR3 in DNA: TGTGCCAGCAGCCGACAGGCCCAAGAGACCCAGTACTTC. Translation: CASSRQAQETQYF.

V gene TRBV7-8 combines with J gene TRBJ2-1, with 16 bases aligning to TRBD2. The germline V gene encodes CDR1 SGHVS and CDR2 FQNEAQ. The J segment lost 6 bases and the V segment lost 5 bases, leaving 13 bases of the junction unmatched. The length of the CDR3 is 19 residues. CDR3 sequence: CASSPGLAGGPGWSNEQFF. For the CDR3, the DNA is TGTGCCAGCAGCCCGGGACTAGCGGGGGGGCCGGGTTGGAGCAATGAGCAGTTCTTC.

This clone was seen a handful of times. The CDR3 region is CASSHRRGISRNQPQHF. CDR3 bases: TGCGCCAGCAGCCACCGTAGGGGGATTTCACGCAATCAGCCCCAGCATTTT. The rearrangement joins TRBV4-1 to TRBJ1-5; D might be TRBD1 (6 bases). Germline loops: CDR1 MGHRA, CDR2 YSYEKL. V was clipped by 3 bases and J by 2 bases, with 17 bases between them. The CDR3 is 17 residues long.

The chain links TRBV7-3 to TRBJ1-1; D is ambiguous. Trimming shortened V by 5 bases and J by 3 bases, and 19 bases separated the two germline ends. CDR1 is SGHTA and CDR2 is FQGTGA in the germline V gene. The CDR3 has 16 amino acids. CDR3 bases: TGTGCCAGCAGCCCCCTCCGGTCTATGAGGGACACTGAAGCTTTCTTT. It is translated as CASSPLRSMRDTEAFF.

The rearrangement joins TRBV6-4 to TRBJ1-1; 7 bases map to TRBD1. CDR3 length equals 14 residues. The V segment lost 6 bases and the J segment 2 bases; nucleotides outside the gene matches: 6. Germline V gives CDR1 MRHNA, CDR2 SNTAGT. The CDR3 loop is CASRTDRANTEAFF. In DNA form, the CDR3 reads TGTGCCAGCAGGACAGACAGGGCCAACACTGAAGCTTTCTTT.

The chain couples TRBV7-8 to TRBJ2-2; TRBD1 is a possible D gene (5 bases). Germline loops: CDR1 SGHVS, CDR2 FQNEAQ. Trimming took 5 bases from V and 6 from J, leaving 16 bases between them. CDR3 length equals 15 residues. As DNA, the CDR3 is TGTGCCAGCAGCCCCGCAGGGCTCGACGCCGGGGAGCTGTTTTTT. Residues: CASSPAGLDAGELFF.

V and J are TRBV24-1 and TRBJ1-3; TRBD1 is a possible D gene (5 bases). Trimming removed 3 bases from V and 0 bases from J, with 8 bases in between. Germline V CDR1 and CDR2: KGHDR, SFDVKD. This CDR3 has 15 residues. The CDR3 loop is CATSDNQGSGNTIYF. The CDR3 nucleotides read TGTGCCACCAGTGATAATCAGGGCTCTGGAAACACCATATATTTT.

In its sample, this clone was seen once. This chain joins TRBV7-9 and TRBJ2-1, with TRBD2 matching over 8 bases. The germline V gene has CDR1 SEHNR and CDR2 FQNEAQ (reference sequence). The ends lost 4 bases at V and 5 bases at J; junction bases unmatched: 10. The CDR3 is 16 residues long. The CDR3 region is CASSYTVGLANNEQFF. The CDR3 DNA reads TGTGCCAGCAGCTACACGGTTGGACTAGCAAACAATGAGCAGTTCTTC. The full variable domain, completed using reference TRBV7-9 and TRBJ2-1, is DTGVSQNPRHKITKRGQNVTFRCDPISEHNRLYWYRQTLGQGPEFLTYFQNEAQLEKSRLLSDRFSAERPKGSFSTLEIQRTEQGDSAMYLCASSYTVGLANNEQFFGPGTRLTVL.

The chain recombines TRBV2 with TRBJ2-3, with TRBD2 identical over 8 bases. The CDR3 totals 15 residues. In germline, CDR1 is SNHLY, CDR2 FYNNEI. V was clipped by 2 bases and J by 5 bases; unmatched bases: 6. CDR3 sequence (DNA): TGTGCCAGCAGTGAATTGGTCGGGGGGGGAGATACGCAGTATTTT. Amino acids: CASSELVGGGDTQYF.

The chain employs TRBV6-2 or TRBV6-3 and TRBJ2-7, with D possibly being TRBD2 (6 bases). The V gene's germline CDR1 is MNHEY and CDR2 SVGEGT. The CDR3 has 14 residues. V lost 6 bases and J 2 bases, leaving 14 bases between the germline ends. The CDR3 DNA reads TGTGCCAGCAGCCTCCCCGGAGGGGCCTACGAGCAGTACTTC. Its translation: CASSLPGGAYEQYF.